This TCR beta chain originates from a study of shared clonotypes between healthy human individuals. Broader study findings: Only blood samples were collected, and tissue repertoires likely differ.

The CDR3 length is 16 residues. Germline CDR1 is SEHNR and CDR2 is FQNEAQ (reference sequence). Trimming removed 3 bases at V and 6 bases at J, with 20 bases between. In this sample, this clone turned up many times. Antigen unknown. Libraries were prepared by immunoSEQ multiplex PCR; TCRdb keeps only in-frame clonotypes and omits some of them. The profile shows fewer than 650,000 clones, approximately 80% of them singletons. This chain links TRBV7-9 with TRBJ1-1; D remains ambiguous. The specimen sequenced was PBMCs. This TCR came from a middle-aged woman in good health. Some clones in this sample may be carry-over from other donors' samples. CDR3 loop: CASSLLEAGGRAEAFF. The CDR3 nucleotides are TGTGCCAGCAGCTTGTTAGAGGCGGGCGGCCGCGCTGAAGCTTTCTTT. Full variable domain (remainder filled in from reference TRBV7-9 and TRBJ1-1): DTGVSQNPRHKITKRGQNVTFRCDPISEHNRLYWYRQTLGQGPEFLTYFQNEAQLEKSRLLSDRFSAERPKGSFSTLEIQRTEQGDSAMYLCASSLLEAGGRAEAFFGQGTRLTVV.